The subject of this entry is one TCR beta chain. This record belongs to a study of blood T cell repertoires in COVID-19. Clones were read by immunoSEQ multiplex PCR, and TCRdb kept only the in-frame ones, dropping some. The data contain about 140,000 clones, roughly 85% of them singletons. The CDR3 covers 14 residues. Germline V gene lookup returns CDR1 SGHAT and CDR2 FQNNGV. V gave up 6 bases and J gave up 5 bases, with 16 bases separating them. The sequenced sample was peripheral blood. This clonotype was obtained from a middle-aged man with acute or convalescent COVID-19. This chain connects TRBV11-2 to TRBJ2-5; a possible D gene is TRBD1 (6 bases). The CDR3 loop reads CASRTTGSRETQYF. CDR3 bases: TGTGCCAGCAGAACGACAGGTAGTAGGGAGACCCAGTACTTC.